The 19 T cell receptor beta chains in this list originate from one sample, sequenced in a study of cytomegalovirus exposure and HLA in healthy donors. This PCR relied on a set of 60 Vbeta primers and 13 Jbeta primers. The protocol was immunoSEQ multiplex PCR, while the TCRdb copy is restricted to in-frame clones and leaves out a portion. The sample yields fewer than 40,000 clones, around two thirds seen once. Input material: PBMCs. The receptors stem from a man in his fifties or sixties in good health and CMV-seropositive.

This clone was seen more than once but under ten times. J is TRBJ2-7 and V is TRBV10-3, with 7 nucleotides matching TRBD1. With 11 bases clipped from V and 5 bases from J, the junction kept 12 bases outside the gene matches. The CDR3 covers 13 residues. From germline, CDR1 is ENHRY and CDR2 SYGVKD. As DNA, the CDR3 is TGTGCCGCGAGCCCGGGACAGATAGACGAGCAGTACTTC. As protein: CAASPGQIDEQYF.

The chain combines TRBV2 with TRBJ1-2, with a tentative D call TRBD1 (5 bases). Trimming stripped 3 bases from V and 4 bases from J, with 12 bases between. The CDR3 spans 14 residues. Germline loops: CDR1 SNHLY, CDR2 FYNNEI. CDR3 DNA: TGTGCCAGCAGTGAGCAGGGATCTTTCTATGGCTACACCTTC. Encoded protein: CASSEQGSFYGYTF.

The rearrangement joins TRBV7-9 to TRBJ2-1; possibly TRBD2 for D (6 bases). The length of the CDR3 is 13 residues. The ends were cut back, 5 bases at V and 12 bases at J, with 17 bases in the middle. Germline values: CDR1 SEHNR, CDR2 FQNEAQ (reference sequence). In nucleotides, the CDR3 is TGTGCCAGCAGCATTCGGGAGCCCGAGTCGCAGTTCTTC. It specifies CASSIREPESQFF. The full variable domain, completed using reference TRBV7-9 and TRBJ2-1, is DTGVSQNPRHKITKRGQNVTFRCDPISEHNRLYWYRQTLGQGPEFLTYFQNEAQLEKSRLLSDRFSAERPKGSFSTLEIQRTEQGDSAMYLCASSIREPESQFFGPGTRLTVL.

The chain joins TRBV6-1 to TRBJ2-1, with TRBD2 matching over 7 bases. V was clipped by 6 bases and J by 9 bases; unmatched bases: 11. Germline V gene sequence: CDR1 MNHNS, CDR2 SASEGT. There are 14 residues in the CDR3. CDR3 nucleotides: TGTGCCAGCAGGAGGGGCCCGGGGGAGGGTGAGCAGTTCTTC. It encodes CASRRGPGEGEQFF.

The rearrangement joins TRBV7-2 to TRBJ2-1; TRBD2 might be the D (6 bases). In germline, CDR1 is SGHTA, CDR2 FQGNSA. The ends were cut back, 5 bases at V and 1 base at J, with 15 bases in the middle. The CDR3 loop spans 16 amino acids. The CDR3 nucleotides read TGTGCCAGCAGCCTCCAAGCGGGCACATCCTACAATGAGCAGTTCTTC. This encodes CASSLQAGTSYNEQFF.

This clone was seen a handful of times. This sequence joins TRBV29-1 and TRBJ2-5; possibly TRBD2 for D (5 bases). The V end was cut by 4 bases, the J end by 5 bases, with 14 bases between. Per the germline V gene, CDR1 is SQVTM and CDR2 is ANQGSEA. There are 13 residues in the CDR3. The CDR3 bases are TGCAGCGTTGGGACCCGTCCGGGGGAGACCCAGTACTTC. Encoded protein: CSVGTRPGETQYF.

The chain couples TRBV29-1 to TRBJ2-5; 8 bases match TRBD1. V gave up 3 bases and J gave up 6 bases; unmatched junction bases: 6. This CDR3 is built from 13 residues. Germline assignment: CDR1 SQVTM and CDR2 ANQGSEA. The CDR3 reads CSVEGQERKTQYF. CDR3 DNA: TGCAGCGTTGAGGGACAGGAGAGGAAGACCCAGTACTTC.

The table lists this clone with a count of one. The chain is built from TRBV28 and TRBJ2-3; D call uncertain. V was clipped by 5 bases and J by 0 bases, with 9 bases between them. Germline assignment: CDR1 MDHEN and CDR2 SYDVKM. The CDR3 totals 14 residues. CDR3 in DNA: TGTGCCAGCAGTGACGGGTCTAGCACAGATACGCAGTATTTT. This sequence encodes CASSDGSSTDTQYF.

The V call is TRBV6-4, the J call TRBJ1-4; no clear D. The germline V and J ends were trimmed by 0 bases and 8 bases, with 16 bases remaining between them. This CDR3 comprises 16 residues. Germline CDR1 reads MRHNA; CDR2 reads SNTAGT. The CDR3: CASSDSNWGVEEKLFF. CDR3 coding DNA: TGTGCCAGCAGTGACTCGAACTGGGGAGTAGAAGAAAAACTGTTTTTT.

The chain employs TRBV7-9 and TRBJ2-3, with D uncertain. The ends were cut back, 5 bases at V and 4 bases at J, with 7 bases in the middle. The CDR3 has 12 residues. Germline-derived CDR1 and CDR2 are SEHNR and FQNEAQ (reference sequence). The CDR3 spells CASSTVADTQYF. The CDR3 DNA sequence: TGTGCCAGCAGCACGGTCGCAGATACGCAGTATTTT.

V gene TRBV2 combines with J gene TRBJ2-5; TRBD2 aligns across 7 bases. V trimming: 7 bases; J trimming: 4 bases; junction bases outside the gene matches: 3. The CDR3 sequence is 12 residues long. Germline CDR1 reads SNHLY; CDR2 reads FYNNEI. The CDR3 DNA reads as TGTGCCAGCACTGGCGGGGGAGAGACCCAGTACTTC. As protein: CASTGGGETQYF.

This sequence joins TRBV29-1 and TRBJ2-1, with 7 nucleotides matching TRBD2. CDR3 length: 15 residues. Germline CDR1 reads SQVTM; CDR2 reads ANQGSEA. J gave up 0 bases and V 8 bases, and 10 bases lay outside the gene matches. The CDR3 region has the DNA TGCAGCATGCTCCGGGCGGGAGCCTCCTACAATGAGCAGTTCTTC. Amino acids: CSMLRAGASYNEQFF.

This clone has only one observation. The chain combines TRBV16 with TRBJ2-7; a weak D match, TRBD1 (6 bases). V was trimmed by 2 bases and J by 5 bases, leaving 19 bases between them. CDR3 length: 16 amino acids. Germline V gene data show CDR1 as KGHSY and CDR2 as FQNENV. The CDR3 DNA reads as TGTGCCAGCAGCCAAAGCTCGGGCAGGGGATACAACGAGCAGTACTTC. As protein: CASSQSSGRGYNEQYF. Complete variable domain (other parts from reference TRBV16 and TRBJ2-7): GEEVAQTPKHLVRGEGQKAKLYCAPIKGHSYVFWYQQVLKNEFKFLISFQNENVFDETGMPKERFSAKCLPNSPCSLEIQATKLEDSAVYFCASSQSSGRGYNEQYFGPGTRLTVT.

The table lists this clone with a few counts. V usage is TRBV2 and J usage is TRBJ2-5; a weak D match, TRBD2 (6 bases). V lost 2 bases and J 4 bases, leaving 8 bases between the germline ends. Germline CDR1 is SNHLY and CDR2 is FYNNEI. The CDR3 has 13 amino acids. The CDR3 reads CASSERGGETQYF. The CDR3 nucleotides are TGTGCCAGCAGTGAAAGGGGAGGAGAGACCCAGTACTTC. The whole variable domain, filled in from reference TRBV2 and TRBJ2-5, reads EPEVTQTPSHQVTQMGQEVILRCVPISNHLYFYWYRQILGQKVEFLVSFYNNEISEKSEIFDDQFSVERPDGSNFTLKIRSTKLEDSAMYFCASSERGGETQYFGPGTRLLVL.

This clone occurred once. The gene calls are TRBV5-1 and TRBJ2-3; D remains ambiguous. Germline V gene lookup returns CDR1 SGHRS and CDR2 YFSETQ. The CDR3 loop spans 17 amino acids. Trimming shortened V by 0 bases and J by 2 bases, and 16 bases separated the two germline ends. CDR3 protein: CASSLGSRSPYTDTQYF. The DNA of the CDR3 is TGCGCCAGCAGCTTGGGTTCGAGGTCGCCCTACACAGATACGCAGTATTTT.

V and J are TRBV7-9 and TRBJ1-4; a weak D match, TRBD1 (5 bases). The CDR3 loop spans 13 amino acids. Germline CDR1 is SEHNR and CDR2 is FQNEAQ (reference sequence). V lost 4 bases and J lost 7, with 10 bases in between. CDR3 loop: CASSSQGGEKLFF. CDR3 sequence (DNA): TGTGCCAGCAGCTCCCAGGGTGGTGAAAAACTGTTTTTT.

This clone showed up just a few times. V gene TRBV28 combines with J gene TRBJ1-5; D gene uncertain. Trimming pared 7 bases from V and 1 base from J, leaving 8 bases between. Germline CDR1 reads MDHEN; CDR2 reads SYDVKM. This CDR3 has 13 amino acids. CDR3 bases: TGTGCCAGCACCCGCAGGAGCAATCAGCCCCAGCATTTT. Protein sequence: CASTRRSNQPQHF.

V and J are TRBV6-5 and TRBJ1-1; D is unresolved. This CDR3 comprises 12 residues. V dropped 6 bases and J dropped 10 bases, with 15 bases sitting between them. Germline loops: CDR1 MNHEY, CDR2 SVGAGI. In nucleotides, the CDR3 is TGTGCCAGCAGCGATCTTCGGGCGGGAGCTTTCTTT. Translation: CASSDLRAGAFF.

V is TRBV5-4 and J is TRBJ2-2; the match to TRBD2 covers 7 bases. Germline CDR1 is SGHNT and CDR2 is YYREEE (reference sequence). Losses at the gene ends were 4 bases for V and 5 bases for J; bases not matched to a gene: 11. The CDR3 has 16 amino acids. CDR3 nucleotide sequence: TGTGCCAGCAGCCCCCCCCGGGCTAGCGGAACCGGGGAGCTGTTTTTT. Residues: CASSPPRASGTGELFF.